This TCR beta chain was profiled in a study of regulatory T cells in long-lasting Graves disease. In this sample, this clonotype turned up many times. Its antigen is as yet unknown. The study's findings and limits: A limited number of samples was an acknowledged limitation.

Construction of TCR beta libraries relied on iRepertoire HTBI primers and on Arm-PCR targeting CDR3 regions. TCRdb re-called the multiplex PCR reads with MiXCR, one entry per CDR3 protein. The sample lists around 300,000 distinct CDR3 sequences, 20% to 25% occurring once. From germline, CDR1 is MDHEN and CDR2 SYDVKM. There are 15 residues in the CDR3. V trimming: 6 bases; J trimming: 3 bases; junction bases outside the gene matches: 11. Time point described: persistent/refractory GD, antithyroid drugs over 5 years with positive TRAb. The authors made the TCR library using RNA they extracted from PBMCs.

The chain links TRBV28 to TRBJ2-7; 7 nucleotides align to TRBD2. This clonotype was sampled from a female donor with Graves disease. Sample: peripheral blood mononuclear cells (PBMCs), taken when the disease was refractory, from a patient treated with antithyroid drugs. The CDR3 here is CASSLSSGEGYEQYF. CDR3 DNA sequence: TGTGCCAGCAGCCTCTCTTCGGGGGAGGGCTACGAGCAGTACTTC. Looking up the rest from reference TRBV28 and TRBJ2-7 gives the full variable domain: DVKVTQSSRYLVKRTGEKVFLECVQDMDHENMFWYRQDPGLGLRLIYFSYDVKMKEKGDIPEGYSVSREKKERFSLILESASTNQTSMYLCASSLSSGEGYEQYFGPGTRLTVT.